A selection of T cell receptor beta chains follows, all from one sample in a study of beta chain features in type 1 diabetes. Profiling relied on immunoSEQ multiplex PCR, and the TCRdb table lists in-frame clones only, not all of them. The repertoire holds about 140,000 clones, approximately 10% seen once, with 0.65% in the top ten. Source material: central memory CD4+ T cells from blood. All receptors come from a woman aged 40 to 50 in good health. Each CDR3 is given with its conserved first and last residue. A D gene is named only where the DNA matches it firmly. Size is omitted from some rows. Given values are once, few, many or a class for expanded clones.

v_call: TRBV11-2; d_call: -; clone_size: -; cdr3_length: 15; j_call: TRBJ2-5; cdr3_nt: TGTGCCAGCAGCTTATCAGTAACCCCCCTGGAGACCCAGTACTTC; cdr3_aa: CASSLSVTPLETQYF
v_call: TRBV7-9; d_call: TRBD1; clone_size: few; cdr3_length: 13; j_call: TRBJ1-2; cdr3_nt: TGTGCCAGCAACAGGGGGGGAACCTATGGCTACACCTTC; cdr3_aa: CASNRGGTYGYTF
v_call: TRBV5-1; d_call: TRBD1; clone_size: -; cdr3_length: 13; j_call: TRBJ1-4; cdr3_nt: TGCGCCAGCAGCATCACAGGGGCCGAAAAACTGTTTTTT; cdr3_aa: CASSITGAEKLFF
v_call: TRBV4-3; d_call: -; clone_size: -; cdr3_length: 14; j_call: TRBJ2-2; cdr3_nt: TGCGCCAGCAGCCAAGTATGGGGGCGTGGGGAGCTGTTTTTT; cdr3_aa: CASSQVWGRGELFF
v_call: TRBV19; d_call: -; clone_size: many; cdr3_length: 12; j_call: TRBJ1-5; cdr3_nt: TGTGCCAGTAGTGCCCGAACGGGGCCCCAGCATTTT; cdr3_aa: CASSARTGPQHF
v_call: TRBV7-2; d_call: -; clone_size: -; cdr3_length: 16; j_call: TRBJ2-5; cdr3_nt: TGTGCCAGCAGCTTAGATCGAGGGGGTTTTGGGGAGACCCAGTACTTC; cdr3_aa: CASSLDRGGFGETQYF
v_call: TRBV4-2; d_call: TRBD2; clone_size: -; cdr3_length: 15; j_call: TRBJ2-5; cdr3_nt: TGTGCCAGCAGTTCGGGGGGGACATGGGTGGAGACCCAGTACTTC; cdr3_aa: CASSSGGTWVETQYF
v_call: TRBV6-5; d_call: TRBD2; clone_size: -; cdr3_length: 15; j_call: TRBJ2-5; cdr3_nt: TGTGCCAGCAGTTCGGGACTAGCGGGCCAAGAGACCCAGTACTTC; cdr3_aa: CASSSGLAGQETQYF
v_call: TRBV5-4; d_call: TRBD2; clone_size: -; cdr3_length: 16; j_call: TRBJ2-3; cdr3_nt: TGTGCCAGCAGCCGGACAGCGGGGGTTAGCACAGATACGCAGTATTTT; cdr3_aa: CASSRTAGVSTDTQYF
v_call: TRBV7-6; d_call: TRBD2; clone_size: few; cdr3_length: 16; j_call: TRBJ2-5; cdr3_nt: TGTGCCAGCAGCTTGGCCAGCGGGGGCCAGGGAGAGACCCAGTACTTC; cdr3_aa: CASSLASGGQGETQYF
v_call: TRBV5-6; d_call: -; clone_size: -; cdr3_length: 15; j_call: TRBJ1-1; cdr3_nt: TGTGCCAGCAGCTTGGTCGGACAGAGAGACACTGAAGCTTTCTTT; cdr3_aa: CASSLVGQRDTEAFF
v_call: TRBV2; d_call: -; clone_size: -; cdr3_length: 15; j_call: TRBJ1-2; cdr3_nt: TGTGCCAGCAGTGAATACATCATGGGGGCCTATGGCTACACCTTC; cdr3_aa: CASSEYIMGAYGYTF
v_call: TRBV4-3; d_call: TRBD1; clone_size: few; cdr3_length: 15; j_call: TRBJ2-5; cdr3_nt: TGCGCCAGCAGCCAAGCCAAACAGGGGAAAGAGACCCAGTACTTC; cdr3_aa: CASSQAKQGKETQYF
v_call: TRBV7-2; d_call: -; clone_size: few; cdr3_length: 14; j_call: TRBJ1-2; cdr3_nt: TGTGCCAGCAGCGGACGGAGAACGGGAGGGGGCTACACCTTC; cdr3_aa: CASSGRRTGGGYTF
v_call: TRBV2; d_call: -; clone_size: -; cdr3_length: 11; j_call: TRBJ2-7; cdr3_nt: TGTGCCAGCAGTTACAGGGACGAGCAGTACTTC; cdr3_aa: CASSYRDEQYF
v_call: TRBV19; d_call: TRBD1; clone_size: -; cdr3_length: 14; j_call: TRBJ1-1; cdr3_nt: TGTGCCAGTAGTCCGGACAGGGGAAGGACTGAAGCTTTCTTT; cdr3_aa: CASSPDRGRTEAFF
v_call: TRBV4-1; d_call: -; clone_size: few; cdr3_length: 13; j_call: TRBJ1-2; cdr3_nt: TGCGCCAGCAGCCAAGATCGGAGTCGATCTTACACCTTC; cdr3_aa: CASSQDRSRSYTF
v_call: TRBV5-1; d_call: -; clone_size: -; cdr3_length: 14; j_call: TRBJ1-2; cdr3_nt: TGCGCCAGCAGGTCCACGACAGATAACTGTGGCTACACCTTC; cdr3_aa: CASRSTTDNCGYTF
v_call: TRBV13; d_call: -; clone_size: few; cdr3_length: 14; j_call: TRBJ1-1; cdr3_nt: TGTGCCAGCAGCGGTCGTCGGTCCCCCCCTGAAGCTTTCTTT; cdr3_aa: CASSGRRSPPEAFF
v_call: TRBV15; d_call: TRBD1; clone_size: -; cdr3_length: 16; j_call: TRBJ2-1; cdr3_nt: TGTGCCACCAGCAGCCCAGAGGACAGGACCTACAATGAGCAGTTCTTC; cdr3_aa: CATSSPEDRTYNEQFF
v_call: TRBV18; d_call: -; clone_size: -; cdr3_length: 15; j_call: TRBJ1-1; cdr3_nt: TGTGCCAGCCGCGGAGGGTTGGGGATCAACACTGAAGCTTTCTTT; cdr3_aa: CASRGGLGINTEAFF
v_call: TRBV11-2; d_call: -; clone_size: -; cdr3_length: 15; j_call: TRBJ1-4; cdr3_nt: TGTGCCAGCAGCCCAATCCGCCGGACTAATGAAAAACTGTTTTTT; cdr3_aa: CASSPIRRTNEKLFF
v_call: TRBV7-8; d_call: -; clone_size: -; cdr3_length: 12; j_call: TRBJ2-2; cdr3_nt: TGTGCCAGCAGCCCATTGTCCGGGGAGCTGTTTTTT; cdr3_aa: CASSPLSGELFF
v_call: TRBV12-5; d_call: -; clone_size: -; cdr3_length: 14; j_call: TRBJ1-2; cdr3_nt: TGTGCTAGTGGTTTGGGCCGACAGGCGTATGGCTACACCTTC; cdr3_aa: CASGLGRQAYGYTF
v_call: TRBV10-3; d_call: TRBD1; clone_size: many; cdr3_length: 14; j_call: TRBJ1-1; cdr3_nt: TGTGCCACGAACGTCGGGACAGACAACACTGAAGCTTTCTTT; cdr3_aa: CATNVGTDNTEAFF